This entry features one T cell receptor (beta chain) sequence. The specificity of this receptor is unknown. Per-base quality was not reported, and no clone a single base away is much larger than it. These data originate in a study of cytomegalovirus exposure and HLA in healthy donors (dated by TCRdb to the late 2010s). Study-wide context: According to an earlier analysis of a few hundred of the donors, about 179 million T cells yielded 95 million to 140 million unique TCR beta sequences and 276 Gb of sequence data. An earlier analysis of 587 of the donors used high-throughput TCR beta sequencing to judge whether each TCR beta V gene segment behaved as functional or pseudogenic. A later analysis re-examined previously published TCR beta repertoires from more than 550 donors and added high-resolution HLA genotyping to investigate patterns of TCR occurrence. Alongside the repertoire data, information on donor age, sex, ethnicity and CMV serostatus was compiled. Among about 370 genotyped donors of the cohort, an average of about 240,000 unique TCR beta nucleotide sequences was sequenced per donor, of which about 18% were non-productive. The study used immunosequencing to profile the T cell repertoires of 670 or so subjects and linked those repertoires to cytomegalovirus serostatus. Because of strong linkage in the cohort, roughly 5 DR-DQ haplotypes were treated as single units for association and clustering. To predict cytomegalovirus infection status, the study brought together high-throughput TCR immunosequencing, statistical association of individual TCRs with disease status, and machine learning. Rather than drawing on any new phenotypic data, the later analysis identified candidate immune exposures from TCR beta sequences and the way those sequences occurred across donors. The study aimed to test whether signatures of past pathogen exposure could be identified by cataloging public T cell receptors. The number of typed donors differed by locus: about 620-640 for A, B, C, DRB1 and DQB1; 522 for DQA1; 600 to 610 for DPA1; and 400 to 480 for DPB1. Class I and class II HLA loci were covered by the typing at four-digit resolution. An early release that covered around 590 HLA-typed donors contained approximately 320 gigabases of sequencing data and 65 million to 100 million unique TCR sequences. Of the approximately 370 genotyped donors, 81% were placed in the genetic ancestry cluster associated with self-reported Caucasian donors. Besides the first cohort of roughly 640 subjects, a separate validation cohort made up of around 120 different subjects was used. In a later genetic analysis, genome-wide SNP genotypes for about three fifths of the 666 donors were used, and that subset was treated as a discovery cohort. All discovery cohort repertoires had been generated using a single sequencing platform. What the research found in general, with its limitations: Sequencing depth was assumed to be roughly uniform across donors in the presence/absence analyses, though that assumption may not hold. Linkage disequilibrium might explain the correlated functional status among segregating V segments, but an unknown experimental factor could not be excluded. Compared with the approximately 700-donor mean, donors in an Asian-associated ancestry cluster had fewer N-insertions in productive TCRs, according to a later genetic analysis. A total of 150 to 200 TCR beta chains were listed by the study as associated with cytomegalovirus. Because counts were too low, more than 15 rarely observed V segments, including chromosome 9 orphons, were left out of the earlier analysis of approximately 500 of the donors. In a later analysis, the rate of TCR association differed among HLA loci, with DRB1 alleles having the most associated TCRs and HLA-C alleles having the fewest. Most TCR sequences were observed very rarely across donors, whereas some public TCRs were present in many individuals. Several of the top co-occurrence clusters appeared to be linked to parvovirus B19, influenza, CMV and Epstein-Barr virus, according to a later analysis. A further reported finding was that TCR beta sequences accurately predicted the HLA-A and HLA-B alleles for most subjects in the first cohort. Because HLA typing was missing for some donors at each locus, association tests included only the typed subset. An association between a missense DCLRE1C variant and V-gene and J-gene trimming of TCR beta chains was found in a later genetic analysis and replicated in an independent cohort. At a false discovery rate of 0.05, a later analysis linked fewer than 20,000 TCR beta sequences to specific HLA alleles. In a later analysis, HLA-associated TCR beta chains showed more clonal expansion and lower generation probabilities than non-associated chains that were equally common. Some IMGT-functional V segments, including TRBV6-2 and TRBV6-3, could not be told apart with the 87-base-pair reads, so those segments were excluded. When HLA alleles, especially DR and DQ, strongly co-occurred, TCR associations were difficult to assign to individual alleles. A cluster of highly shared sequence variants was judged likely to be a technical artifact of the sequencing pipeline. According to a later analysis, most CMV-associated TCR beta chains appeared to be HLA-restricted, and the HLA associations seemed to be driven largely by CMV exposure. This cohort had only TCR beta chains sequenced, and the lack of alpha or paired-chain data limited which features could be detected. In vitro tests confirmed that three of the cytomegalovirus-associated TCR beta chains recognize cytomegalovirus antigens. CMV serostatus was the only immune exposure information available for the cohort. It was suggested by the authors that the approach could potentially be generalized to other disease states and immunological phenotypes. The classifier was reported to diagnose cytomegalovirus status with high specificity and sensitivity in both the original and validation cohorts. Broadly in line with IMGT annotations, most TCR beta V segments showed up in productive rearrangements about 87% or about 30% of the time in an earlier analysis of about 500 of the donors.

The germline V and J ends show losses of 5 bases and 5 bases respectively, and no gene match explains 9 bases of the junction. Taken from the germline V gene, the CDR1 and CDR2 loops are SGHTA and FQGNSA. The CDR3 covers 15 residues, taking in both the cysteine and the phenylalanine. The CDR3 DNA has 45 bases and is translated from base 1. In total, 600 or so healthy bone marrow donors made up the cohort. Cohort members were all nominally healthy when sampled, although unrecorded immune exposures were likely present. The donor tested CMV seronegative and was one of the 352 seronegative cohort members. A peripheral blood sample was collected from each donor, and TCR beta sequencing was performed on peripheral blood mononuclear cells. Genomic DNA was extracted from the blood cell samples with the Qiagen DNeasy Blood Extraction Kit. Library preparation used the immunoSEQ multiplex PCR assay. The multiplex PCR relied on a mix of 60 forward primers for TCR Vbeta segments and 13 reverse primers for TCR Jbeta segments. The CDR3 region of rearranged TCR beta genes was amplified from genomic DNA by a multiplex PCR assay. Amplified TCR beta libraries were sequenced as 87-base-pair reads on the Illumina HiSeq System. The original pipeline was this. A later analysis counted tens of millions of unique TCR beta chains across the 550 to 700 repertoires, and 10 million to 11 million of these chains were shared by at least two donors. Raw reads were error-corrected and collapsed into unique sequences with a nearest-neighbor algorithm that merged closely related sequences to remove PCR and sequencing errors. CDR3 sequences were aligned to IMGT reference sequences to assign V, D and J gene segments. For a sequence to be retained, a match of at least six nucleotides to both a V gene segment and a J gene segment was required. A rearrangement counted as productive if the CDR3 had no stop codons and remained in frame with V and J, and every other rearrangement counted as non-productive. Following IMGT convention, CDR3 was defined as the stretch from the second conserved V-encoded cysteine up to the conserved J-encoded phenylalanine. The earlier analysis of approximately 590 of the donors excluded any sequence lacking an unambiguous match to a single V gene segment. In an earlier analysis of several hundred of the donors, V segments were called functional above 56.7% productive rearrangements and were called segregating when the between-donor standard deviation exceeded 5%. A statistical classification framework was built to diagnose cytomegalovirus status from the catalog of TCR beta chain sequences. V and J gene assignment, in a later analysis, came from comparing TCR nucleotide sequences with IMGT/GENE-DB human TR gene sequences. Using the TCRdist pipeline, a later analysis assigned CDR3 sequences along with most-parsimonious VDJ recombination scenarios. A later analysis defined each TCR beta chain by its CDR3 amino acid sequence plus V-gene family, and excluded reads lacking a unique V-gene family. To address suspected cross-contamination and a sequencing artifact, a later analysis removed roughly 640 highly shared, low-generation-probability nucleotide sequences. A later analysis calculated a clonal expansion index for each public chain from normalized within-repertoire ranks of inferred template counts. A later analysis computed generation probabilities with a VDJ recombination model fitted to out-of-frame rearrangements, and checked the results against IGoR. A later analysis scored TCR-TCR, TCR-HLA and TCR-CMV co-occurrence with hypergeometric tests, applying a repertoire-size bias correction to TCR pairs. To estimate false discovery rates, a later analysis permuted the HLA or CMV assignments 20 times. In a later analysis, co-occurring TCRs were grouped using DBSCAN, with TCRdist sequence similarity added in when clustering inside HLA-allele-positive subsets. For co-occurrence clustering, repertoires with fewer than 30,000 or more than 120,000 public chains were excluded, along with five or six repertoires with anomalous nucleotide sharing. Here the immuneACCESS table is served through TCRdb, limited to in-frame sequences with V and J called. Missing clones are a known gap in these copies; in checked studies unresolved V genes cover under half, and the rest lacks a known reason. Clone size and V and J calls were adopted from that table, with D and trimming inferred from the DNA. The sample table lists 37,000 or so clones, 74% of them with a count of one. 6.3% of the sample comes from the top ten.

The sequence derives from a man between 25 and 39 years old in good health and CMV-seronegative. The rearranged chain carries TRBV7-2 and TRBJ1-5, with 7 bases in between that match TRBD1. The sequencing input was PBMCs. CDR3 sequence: CASSEGRQGDQPQHF. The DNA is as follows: TGTGCCAGCAGCGAGGGGCGACAGGGAGATCAGCCCCAGCATTTT.